The next 12 T cell receptor beta chains were all read from a single sample in a study of blood T cells in healthy people across ages. Using a J-beta primer mix together with a sample-barcoded 5' primer, a second PCR was run for 7 to 11 cycles. Each CDR3 protein gets one entry after TCRdb re-called the 5' RACE reads with MiXCR. The sample lists approximately 680,000 distinct CDR3 sequences, around 32% seen once, with 15% in the top ten. The sequenced material came from blood. These receptors were collected from a woman aged 80 or over in good health.

At least ten counts were recorded for this clonotype. This chain links TRBV5-1 with TRBJ2-3; D remains unclear. The CDR3 spans 14 residues. Germline V gene lookup returns CDR1 SGHRS and CDR2 YFSETQ. V was clipped by 4 bases and J by 1 base, with 10 bases between them. The CDR3 sequence is CASSQATGTDTQYF. The DNA for the CDR3 is TGCGCCAGCAGCCAGGCAACAGGCACAGATACGCAGTATTTT.

This clonotype was found many times. The V gene is TRBV20-1, the J gene TRBJ2-7; TRBD1 aligns across 7 bases. The germline V gene encodes CDR1 DFQATT and CDR2 SNEGSKA (reference sequence). The trim removed 3 bases at V and 4 bases at J, leaving 15 bases unmatched. This CDR3 comprises 16 residues. In DNA form, the CDR3 reads TGCAGTGCTAGCCCCTTAAGACAGGGTCGGAGGTACGAGCAGTACTTC. Protein: CSASPLRQGRRYEQYF.

This clonotype was seen repeatedly, ten times or more. This may be a read error: a much more frequent sequence differs by one nucleotide. J is TRBJ2-3 and V is TRBV5-1, with 7 nucleotides matching TRBD2. This CDR3 spans 14 amino acids. Germline V gene data show CDR1 as SGHRS and CDR2 as YFSETQ. V dropped 3 bases and J dropped 5; count of bases not matched to a gene: 6. The CDR3 spells CASSWGGGKDTQYF. For the CDR3, the DNA is TGCGCCAGCAGCTGGGGCGGGGGAAAAGATACGCAGTATTTT.

This clonotype has at least ten counts. The chain combines TRBV7-9 with TRBJ1-2; D gene ambiguous. The CDR3 sequence is 14 residues long. CDR1 is SEHNR, CDR2 FQNEAQ, per germline (reference sequence). Trimming stripped 5 bases from V and 8 bases from J, with 18 bases between. The CDR3 spells CASSQPGIYGGYTF. DNA of the CDR3: TGTGCCAGCAGCCAACCCGGGATCTATGGGGGCTACACCTTC.

This clonotype was recorded at least ten times. The CDR3: CASSARGVGYTF. CDR3 nucleotide sequence: TGTGCCAGCAGCGCGCGGGGCGTCGGCTACACCTTC. V gene TRBV9 combines with J gene TRBJ1-2; TRBD1 might be the D (5 bases). Trimming took 3 bases from V and 8 from J, leaving 11 bases between them. The CDR3 has 12 residues. CDR1 is SGDLS, CDR2 YYNGEE, per germline.

A remark on this clonotype: An end of the junction does not agree with germline; a read error may underlie this. The chain carries TRBV6-1 and TRBJ1-5, with D possibly matching TRBD1 (6 bases). The CDR3 spans 13 residues. Germline loops: CDR1 MNHNS, CDR2 SASEGT. The CDR3 protein is CASSGRDNQSQHF. CDR3 sequence (DNA): TGTGCCAGCAGTGGACGGGACAATCAGTCCCAGCATTTT.

This clonotype was observed many times. The CDR3 loop reads CATSWDSYNEQFF. The CDR3 region has the DNA TGTGCCACCAGCTGGGACAGCTACAATGAGCAGTTCTTC. V gene TRBV15 combines with J gene TRBJ2-1; the match to TRBD1 covers 7 bases. Unmatched junction bases numbered 1, after V lost 5 bases and J lost 3 bases. Germline assignment: CDR1 LNHNV and CDR2 YYDKDF (reference sequence). The CDR3 has 13 residues.

This clonotype was seen many times. The chain links TRBV7-6 to TRBJ1-4; D not certain. Germline loops: CDR1 SGHVS, CDR2 FNYEAQ. This CDR3 is built from 14 residues. The V end lost 5 bases, the J end lost 0 bases, and 7 bases lay between the germline ends. In nucleotides, the CDR3 is TGTGCCAGCAGCCGGAGTGCAACTAATGAAAAACTGTTTTTT. This encodes CASSRSATNEKLFF.

This clonotype has a count of ten or more. The chain carries TRBV7-2 and TRBJ1-2; 7 bases line up with TRBD1. V trimming: 5 bases; J trimming: 6 bases; junction bases outside the gene matches: 6. CDR3 size: 13 residues. Germline assignment: CDR1 SGHTA and CDR2 FQGNSA. CDR3 loop: CASSLRGLDGYTF. The CDR3 bases are TGTGCCAGCAGCCTAAGGGGGCTGGATGGCTACACCTTC.

This clonotype has a count of ten or more. The chain employs TRBV29-1 and TRBJ2-7, with D perhaps TRBD2 (5 bases). Germline-derived CDR1 and CDR2 are SQVTM and ANQGSEA. This CDR3 is 13 amino acids long. V was trimmed by 4 bases and J by 0 bases, leaving 10 bases between them. CDR3 in DNA: TGCAGCGTTGGGAGGTCGAGCTCCTACGAGCAGTACTTC. Translated, it gives CSVGRSSSYEQYF.

This clonotype was found many times. The CDR3 region has the DNA TGTGCCAGCAGTTTCGGACCTTTTTATAGCTACGAGCAGTACTTC. Its protein is CASSFGPFYSYEQYF. The chain joins TRBV7-2 to TRBJ2-7; D is ambiguous. Germline CDR1 and CDR2: SGHTA and FQGNSA. This CDR3 is 15 amino acids long. V was shortened by 6 bases and J by 3 bases, with 18 bases between the two germline ends.

This clonotype turned up a few times. The V and J genes are TRBV25-1 and TRBJ2-2; D could derive from TRBD1 or TRBD2 (5 bases each). This CDR3 comprises 15 residues. The germline V and J ends were trimmed by 6 bases and 3 bases, with 14 bases remaining between them. The germline V gene encodes CDR1 MGHDK and CDR2 SYGVNS. CDR3 DNA sequence: TGTGCCAGCAGAACCGGGACGGACTACACCGGGGAGCTGTTTTTT. This gives the protein CASRTGTDYTGELFF.